These T cell receptor beta chains were read from a single sample in a study of blood T cell repertoires in COVID-19. TCRdb's copy holds only in-frame clones and misses some; the assay was immunoSEQ multiplex PCR. The sample has some 330,000 clones; 70% to 90% are singletons. What was sequenced was peripheral blood. The source is a woman aged 45 to 65 with active or convalescent COVID-19. Both conserved end residues are part of each CDR3. A D gene is named only where the DNA matches it firmly. Expanded clones are given a class, and other clones once, few, many or no size at all.

D: -; J: TRBJ1-3; length: 14; size: -; V: TRBV30; CDR3: CAWSVHTTGNTIYF; DNA: TGTGCCTGGAGTGTACATACGACTGGAAACACCATATATTTT
D: TRBD1; J: TRBJ1-6; length: 14; size: once; V: TRBV6-6; CDR3: CASRGQGYNSPLHF; DNA: TGTGCCAGCAGGGGACAGGGGTATAATTCACCCCTCCACTTT
D: -; J: TRBJ2-7; length: 13; size: -; V: TRBV15; CDR3: CATSRDRGIEQYF; DNA: TGTGCCACCAGCAGAGATCGGGGGATCGAGCAGTACTTC
D: -; J: TRBJ2-3; length: 16; size: -; V: TRBV2; CDR3: CASSDGAGISTDTQYF; DNA: TGTGCCAGCAGCGACGGGGCGGGAATTAGCACAGATACGCAGTATTTT
D: TRBD2; J: TRBJ2-1; length: 16; size: -; V: TRBV24-1; CDR3: CATSDLYTSGYNEQFF; DNA: TGTGCCACCAGTGATTTATACACTAGCGGCTACAATGAGCAGTTCTTC
D: -; J: TRBJ1-5; length: 15; size: few; V: TRBV6-5; CDR3: CASMPEVLLNQPQHF; DNA: TGTGCCAGCATGCCAGAGGTCCTATTAAATCAGCCCCAGCATTTT
D: -; J: TRBJ2-1; length: 13; size: -; V: TRBV27; CDR3: CASSFAAYNEQFF; DNA: TGTGCCAGCAGTTTCGCGGCATACAATGAGCAGTTCTTC
D: -; J: TRBJ1-5; length: 15; size: -; V: TRBV27; CDR3: CASSQTVTGNQPQHF; DNA: TGTGCCAGCAGTCAAACAGTAACGGGCAATCAGCCCCAGCATTTT
D: TRBD1; J: TRBJ2-7; length: 16; size: once; V: TRBV7-9; CDR3: CASSYLTGAPSYEQYF; DNA: TGTGCCAGCAGCTACCTTACAGGGGCACCCTCCTACGAGCAGTACTTC
D: -; J: TRBJ2-4; length: 13; size: once; V: TRBV9; CDR3: CASSAQLGNIQYF; DNA: TGTGCCAGCAGCGCACAACTAGGGAACATTCAGTACTTC
D: -; J: TRBJ1-6; length: 15; size: -; V: TRBV4-2; CDR3: CASSQEHRNNSPLHF; DNA: TGTGCCAGCAGCCAAGAGCACAGAAATAATTCACCCCTCCACTTT
D: TRBD2; J: TRBJ2-7; length: 17; size: once; V: TRBV7-2; CDR3: CASSLATLTSGSHEQYF; DNA: TGTGCCAGCAGCTTAGCGACCCTGACTAGCGGGAGCCACGAGCAGTACTTC
D: TRBD1; J: TRBJ1-4; length: 16; size: -; V: TRBV19; CDR3: CASQPLGGTAQEKLFF; DNA: TGTGCCAGTCAACCCCTTGGGGGGACAGCCCAAGAAAAACTGTTTTTT
D: TRBD1; J: TRBJ2-5; length: 15; size: few; V: TRBV4-1; CDR3: CASSQWDGQGETQYF; DNA: TGCGCCAGCAGCCAATGGGACGGACAGGGGGAGACCCAGTACTTC
D: -; J: TRBJ2-2; length: 16; size: -; V: TRBV27; CDR3: CASSPNPGLRLRELFF; DNA: TGTGCCAGCAGTCCCAACCCGGGACTTCGGCTCCGGGAGCTGTTTTTT
D: TRBD1; J: TRBJ1-5; length: 18; size: -; V: TRBV5-1; CDR3: CASSLDRDRGNSNQPQHF; DNA: TGCGCCAGCAGCTTGGATCGAGACAGGGGTAATAGCAATCAGCCCCAGCATTTT
D: -; J: TRBJ1-5; length: 15; size: -; V: TRBV5-4; CDR3: CASSPGRGVNQPQHF; DNA: TGTGCCAGCAGCCCCGGGCGGGGAGTCAATCAGCCCCAGCATTTT
D: TRBD2; J: TRBJ2-7; length: 16; size: -; V: TRBV7-2; CDR3: CASSVGGTSGSYEQYF; DNA: TGTGCCAGCAGCGTAGGAGGGACTAGCGGGTCCTACGAGCAGTACTTC
D: -; J: TRBJ1-1; length: 13; size: -; V: TRBV19; CDR3: CASSIDRSTEAFF; DNA: TGTGCCAGTAGTATAGATCGGTCCACTGAAGCTTTCTTT
D: TRBD2; J: TRBJ2-3; length: 17; size: -; V: TRBV7-2; CDR3: CASSLAKLAGVSDTQYF; DNA: TGTGCCAGCAGCTTAGCGAAATTAGCGGGGGTTTCAGATACGCAGTATTTT
D: -; J: TRBJ2-2; length: 13; size: -; V: TRBV4-3; CDR3: CASSRSSTGELFF; DNA: TGCGCCAGCAGCCGTTCGAGCACCGGGGAGCTGTTTTTT
D: TRBD1; J: TRBJ2-6; length: 17; size: -; V: TRBV7-3; CDR3: CASTIGQGFSGANVLTF; DNA: TGTGCCAGCACCATAGGACAGGGATTTTCTGGGGCCAACGTCCTGACTTTC
D: -; J: TRBJ1-1; length: 12; size: once; V: TRBV29-1; CDR3: CSVARRGTEAFF; DNA: TGCAGCGTCGCAAGGAGGGGCACTGAAGCTTTCTTT
D: -; J: TRBJ1-2; length: 14; size: -; V: TRBV5-5; CDR3: CASSLSHLNYGYTF; DNA: TGTGCCAGCAGCTTGAGCCATCTAAACTATGGCTACACCTTC
D: -; J: TRBJ2-7; length: 17; size: -; V: TRBV20-1; CDR3: CSASFLLGAGSDYEQYF; DNA: TGCAGTGCTAGTTTCCTCCTTGGAGCCGGGTCGGACTACGAGCAGTACTTC
D: -; J: TRBJ1-1; length: 11; size: -; V: TRBV29-1; CDR3: CSVGRNTEAFF; DNA: TGCAGCGTCGGGAGGAACACTGAAGCTTTCTTT
D: -; J: TRBJ1-4; length: 12; size: -; V: TRBV6-5; CDR3: CATRRGNEKLFF; DNA: TGTGCCACTCGCCGGGGTAATGAAAAACTGTTTTTT
D: -; J: TRBJ2-7; length: 12; size: -; V: TRBV3-1/TRBV3-2; CDR3: CASSPSSYEQYF; DNA: TGTGCCAGCAGCCCTAGCTCCTACGAGCAGTACTTC
D: -; J: TRBJ1-2; length: 17; size: -; V: TRBV4-1; CDR3: CASSQDSPWGGNYGYTF; DNA: TGCGCCAGCAGCCAAGATAGCCCCTGGGGGGGTAACTATGGCTACACCTTC
D: -; J: TRBJ1-6; length: 16; size: -; V: TRBV21-1; CDR3: CASVRTTLDRDSPLHF; DNA: TGTGCCAGCGTAAGAACAACGCTAGACAGGGATTCACCCCTCCACTTT
D: TRBD1; J: TRBJ1-5; length: 13; size: -; V: TRBV24-1; CDR3: CATGRDSNQPQHF; DNA: TGTGCCACCGGACGGGACAGTAATCAGCCCCAGCATTTT
D: -; J: TRBJ1-2; length: 17; size: few; V: TRBV10-3; CDR3: CAISPTSLRPSNYGYTF; DNA: TGTGCCATCAGTCCCACCTCTCTAAGACCTAGCAACTATGGCTACACCTTC
D: -; J: TRBJ2-5; length: 14; size: few; V: TRBV7-9; CDR3: CASSSLALGETQYF; DNA: TGTGCCAGCAGCTCCCTAGCGTTAGGAGAGACCCAGTACTTC
D: TRBD1; J: TRBJ1-4; length: 15; size: -; V: TRBV27; CDR3: CASSPTGGRDEKLFF; DNA: TGTGCCAGCAGTCCGACAGGGGGCCGAGATGAAAAACTGTTTTTT
D: TRBD1; J: TRBJ2-4; length: 18; size: -; V: TRBV2; CDR3: CASSEALDRVLAKNIQYF; DNA: TGTGCCAGCAGTGAAGCGTTGGACAGGGTACTAGCCAAAAACATTCAGTACTTC
D: -; J: TRBJ2-2; length: 16; size: -; V: TRBV21-1; CDR3: CASSKIGTANTGELFF; DNA: TGTGCCAGCAGCAAAATCGGAACAGCTAACACCGGGGAGCTGTTTTTT
D: -; J: TRBJ1-2; length: 12; size: -; V: TRBV30; CDR3: CAWSRSGVGYTF; DNA: TGTGCCTGGAGTAGATCAGGGGTAGGCTACACCTTC
D: TRBD1; J: TRBJ1-5; length: 15; size: -; V: TRBV19; CDR3: CASNHRGSGNQPQHF; DNA: TGTGCCAGTAACCACAGGGGATCGGGCAATCAGCCCCAGCATTTT
D: -; J: TRBJ1-1; length: 13; size: -; V: TRBV6-2/TRBV6-3; CDR3: CASSPTGSTEAFF; DNA: TGTGCCAGCAGTCCCACAGGGAGCACTGAAGCTTTCTTT
D: -; J: TRBJ2-7; length: 15; size: once; V: TRBV13; CDR3: CASSGRDIGSYEQYF; DNA: TGTGCCAGCAGCGGCCGGGATATAGGGAGCTACGAGCAGTACTTC
D: -; J: TRBJ1-1; length: 13; size: -; V: TRBV12-3/TRBV12-4; CDR3: CASSLLLNTEAFF; DNA: TGTGCCAGCAGTTTGCTATTGAACACTGAAGCTTTCTTT
D: -; J: TRBJ2-1; length: 15; size: -; V: TRBV6-2/TRBV6-3; CDR3: CASSTHRAGGNEQFF; DNA: TGTGCCAGCAGTACCCACAGGGCAGGCGGCAATGAGCAGTTCTTC
D: -; J: TRBJ2-2; length: 14; size: once; V: TRBV5-1; CDR3: CARSLTGNTGELFF; DNA: TGCGCCAGGTCACTGACAGGGAACACCGGGGAGCTGTTTTTT
D: -; J: TRBJ1-1; length: 12; size: -; V: TRBV7-9; CDR3: CASSWPNTEAFF; DNA: TGTGCCAGCAGCTGGCCAAACACTGAAGCTTTCTTT
D: TRBD2; J: TRBJ2-7; length: 17; size: -; V: TRBV28; CDR3: CASSWGGPTVTSYEQYF; DNA: TGTGCCAGCAGTTGGGGGGGACCCACCGTAACGTCCTACGAGCAGTACTTC
D: -; J: TRBJ1-1; length: 14; size: once; V: TRBV7-2; CDR3: CASRYEGVNTEAFF; DNA: TGTGCCAGCAGGTACGAGGGGGTGAACACTGAAGCTTTCTTT
D: TRBD2; J: TRBJ2-7; length: 14; size: -; V: TRBV6-5; CDR3: CASRTGGGSYEQYF; DNA: TGTGCCAGCAGGACCGGGGGGGGGTCCTACGAGCAGTACTTC
D: TRBD1; J: TRBJ2-7; length: 15; size: -; V: TRBV18; CDR3: CASSPTRDSSYEQYF; DNA: TGTGCCAGCTCACCGACCAGGGACAGCTCCTACGAGCAGTACTTC
D: -; J: TRBJ2-3; length: 16; size: -; V: TRBV4-1; CDR3: CASSQRLTAVTDTQYF; DNA: TGCGCCAGCAGCCAACGACTCACGGCGGTGACAGATACGCAGTATTTT
D: -; J: TRBJ2-7; length: 15; size: -; V: TRBV9; CDR3: CASSVLPGGRDEQYF; DNA: TGTGCCAGCAGCGTACTACCCGGGGGAAGGGACGAGCAGTACTTC
D: -; J: TRBJ1-2; length: 13; size: -; V: TRBV18; CDR3: CASSQGANYGYTF; DNA: TGTGCCAGCTCACAGGGGGCTAACTATGGCTACACCTTC
D: TRBD1; J: TRBJ1-4; length: 15; size: -; V: TRBV5-4; CDR3: CASSTRDRGNEKLFF; DNA: TGTGCCAGCAGCACCCGGGACAGGGGGAATGAAAAACTGTTTTTT